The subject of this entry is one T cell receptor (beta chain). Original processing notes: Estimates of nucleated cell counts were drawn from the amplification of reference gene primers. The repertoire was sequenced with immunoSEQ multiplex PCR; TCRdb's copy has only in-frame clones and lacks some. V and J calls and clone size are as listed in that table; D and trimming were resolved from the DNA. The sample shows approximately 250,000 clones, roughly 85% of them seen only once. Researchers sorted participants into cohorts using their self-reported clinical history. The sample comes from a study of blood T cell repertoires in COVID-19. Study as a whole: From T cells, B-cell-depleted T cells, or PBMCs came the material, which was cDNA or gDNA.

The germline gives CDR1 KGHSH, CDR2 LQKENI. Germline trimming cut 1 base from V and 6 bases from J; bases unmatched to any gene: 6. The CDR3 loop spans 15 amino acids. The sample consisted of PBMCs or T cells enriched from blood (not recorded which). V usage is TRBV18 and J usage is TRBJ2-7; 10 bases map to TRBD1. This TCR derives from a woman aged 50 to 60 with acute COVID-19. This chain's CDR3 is CASSPRGTGAGEQYF. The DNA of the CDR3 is TGTGCCAGCTCACCACGCGGGACAGGGGCGGGCGAGCAGTACTTC.